These T cell receptor beta chains were read from a single sample in a study of T cells after posttransplantation cyclophosphamide. The assay was immunoSEQ multiplex PCR, and TCRdb's table has in-frame clones only and misses some. The sample carries about 11,000 clones, roughly 96% recorded once. Sequencing was done on a sample of naive CD8+ T cells sorted from PBMCs. The source is a man aged 25-45 years in good health and a related stem cell transplant donor. CDR3s leave out the opening cysteine and the closing phenylalanine or tryptophan.

j_gene: TRBJ2-1
v_gene: TRBV5-6
CDR3aa: ASSLGGERGEQF

j_gene: TRBJ2-1
v_gene: TRBV7-6
CDR3aa: ASSTDRGLYNEQF

j_gene: TRBJ2-2
v_gene: TRBV5-5
CDR3aa: ASSSGTGMNGELF

j_gene: TRBJ1-5
v_gene: TRBV5-8
CDR3aa: ASSVGQGAKQPQH

j_gene: TRBJ1-2
v_gene: TRBV11-2
CDR3aa: ASSSGEGGYGYT

j_gene: TRBJ2-1
v_gene: TRBV11-2
CDR3aa: ASSLLAGGTTNNEQF

j_gene: TRBJ1-2
v_gene: TRBV6-5
CDR3aa: ASSYNEGARGYT

j_gene: TRBJ2-7
v_gene: TRBV7-3
CDR3aa: ASSWGTDDEQY

j_gene: TRBJ1-3
v_gene: TRBV2
CDR3aa: ASSRGSGNTIY

j_gene: TRBJ2-7
v_gene: TRBV27
CDR3aa: ASSWAAGASYEQY

j_gene: TRBJ1-3
v_gene: TRBV4-1
CDR3aa: ASSQDGARRVSNTIY

j_gene: TRBJ2-2
v_gene: TRBV15
CDR3aa: ATSPPGGGAETGELF

j_gene: TRBJ2-7
v_gene: TRBV11-2
CDR3aa: ASSTGTGGFEQY

j_gene: TRBJ2-5
v_gene: TRBV7-9
CDR3aa: ASRDLAAQETQY

j_gene: TRBJ2-1
v_gene: TRBV2
CDR3aa: ASSEEPLALTDEQF

j_gene: TRBJ2-7
v_gene: TRBV7-2
CDR3aa: ASSSRAGTGAYEQY

j_gene: TRBJ1-2
v_gene: TRBV7-9
CDR3aa: ASSLHPPGGRNYGYT

j_gene: TRBJ2-5
v_gene: TRBV28
CDR3aa: ASSFPRDKYQETQY

j_gene: TRBJ2-3
v_gene: TRBV2
CDR3aa: ASSSPGLAGGSTDTQY

j_gene: TRBJ2-7
v_gene: TRBV13
CDR3aa: ASSQGTAYEQY

j_gene: NA
v_gene: TRBV7-3
CDR3aa: ASSPGTGAHEQY

j_gene: TRBJ1-1
v_gene: TRBV5-4
CDR3aa: ASSLDIMGHVNTEAF

j_gene: TRBJ1-1
v_gene: TRBV27
CDR3aa: ASSLRREWGEAF

j_gene: TRBJ2-3
v_gene: TRBV5-1
CDR3aa: ASSIGQGPDTQY

j_gene: TRBJ1-1
v_gene: TRBV6-6
CDR3aa: ASRFTGGTEAF

j_gene: TRBJ2-5
v_gene: TRBV7-3
CDR3aa: ASSSGLAGEETQY

j_gene: TRBJ1-5
v_gene: TRBV7-3
CDR3aa: ASSPPGLNILSNQPQH

j_gene: TRBJ2-5
v_gene: TRBV11-2
CDR3aa: ASSLIGGEYQETQY

j_gene: TRBJ1-1
v_gene: TRBV6-1
CDR3aa: ASSERRAEAF

j_gene: TRBJ2-1
v_gene: TRBV5-1
CDR3aa: ASSLGQGGDEQF

j_gene: TRBJ2-1
v_gene: TRBV15
CDR3aa: ATSLRRDREENEQF

j_gene: TRBJ2-7
v_gene: TRBV5-1
CDR3aa: ASSGGTGTYEQY

j_gene: TRBJ2-2
v_gene: TRBV7-9
CDR3aa: ASSPRLGELF

j_gene: TRBJ1-4
v_gene: TRBV2
CDR3aa: ASSFLWTGQNEKLF

j_gene: TRBJ2-7
v_gene: TRBV4-1
CDR3aa: ASSLQGVGSYEQY

j_gene: TRBJ2-5
v_gene: TRBV4-1
CDR3aa: ASSQVDRGLETQY

j_gene: TRBJ1-1
v_gene: TRBV7-2
CDR3aa: ASSLPRVMNTEAF

j_gene: TRBJ2-6
v_gene: TRBV27
CDR3aa: ASSYTGPGANVLT

j_gene: TRBJ2-1
v_gene: TRBV6-1
CDR3aa: ASSNDIRSYNEQF

j_gene: TRBJ2-2
v_gene: TRBV29-1
CDR3aa: ALTSKGGRTGELF

j_gene: TRBJ1-1
v_gene: TRBV21-1
CDR3aa: ASSKVGQGARNTEAF

j_gene: TRBJ2-5
v_gene: TRBV5-1
CDR3aa: ASSIQGQSQETQY

j_gene: TRBJ1-2
v_gene: TRBV28
CDR3aa: ASISRAGSAYGYT

j_gene: TRBJ2-2
v_gene: TRBV15
CDR3aa: ATRDRLTGELF

j_gene: TRBJ2-5
v_gene: TRBV5-4
CDR3aa: ASSLAEGTQETQY

j_gene: TRBJ2-2
v_gene: TRBV14
CDR3aa: ASSQDIGASGGPENTGELF

j_gene: TRBJ1-4
v_gene: TRBV5-5
CDR3aa: ASSLYQGAGEKLF

j_gene: TRBJ2-3
v_gene: TRBV21-1
CDR3aa: ASSKAAGLADTQY

j_gene: TRBJ2-7
v_gene: TRBV5-5
CDR3aa: ASSYDRGRYEQY